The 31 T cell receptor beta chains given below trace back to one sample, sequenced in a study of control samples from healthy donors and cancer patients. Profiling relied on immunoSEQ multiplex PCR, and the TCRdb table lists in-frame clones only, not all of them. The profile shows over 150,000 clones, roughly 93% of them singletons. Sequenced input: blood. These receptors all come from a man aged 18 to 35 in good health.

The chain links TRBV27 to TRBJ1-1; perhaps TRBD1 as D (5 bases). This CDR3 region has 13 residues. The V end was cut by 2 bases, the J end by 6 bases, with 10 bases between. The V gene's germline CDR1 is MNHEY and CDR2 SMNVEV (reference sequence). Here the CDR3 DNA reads TGTGCCAGCAGTTTAGCAGGGTACCCTGAAGCTTTCTTT. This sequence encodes CASSLAGYPEAFF.

CDR3 in amino acids: CASSRGGGGTGELFF. CDR3 DNA sequence: TGTGCCAGCAGCCGCGGGGGCGGGGGGACCGGGGAGCTGTTTTTT. The V gene is TRBV7-3, the J gene TRBJ2-2, with 8 bases fitting TRBD2. CDR1 and CDR2 from the germline V gene are SGHTA and FQGTGA. Trimming removed 5 bases from V and 5 bases from J; junction bases left unmatched: 7. This CDR3 contains 15 residues.

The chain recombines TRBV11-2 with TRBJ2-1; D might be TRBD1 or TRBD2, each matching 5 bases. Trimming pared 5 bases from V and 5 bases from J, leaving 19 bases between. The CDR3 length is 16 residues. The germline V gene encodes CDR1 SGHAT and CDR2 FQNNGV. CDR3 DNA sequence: TGTGCCAGCAGCCCTCAGTCGTGGGGACGGAACAATGAGCAGTTCTTC. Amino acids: CASSPQSWGRNNEQFF. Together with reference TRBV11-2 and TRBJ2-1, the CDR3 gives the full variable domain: EAGVAQSPRYKIIEKRQSVAFWCNPISGHATLYWYQQILGQGPKLLIQFQNNGVVDDSQLPKDRFSAERLKGVDSTLKIQPAKLEDSAVYLCASSPQSWGRNNEQFFGPGTRLTVL.

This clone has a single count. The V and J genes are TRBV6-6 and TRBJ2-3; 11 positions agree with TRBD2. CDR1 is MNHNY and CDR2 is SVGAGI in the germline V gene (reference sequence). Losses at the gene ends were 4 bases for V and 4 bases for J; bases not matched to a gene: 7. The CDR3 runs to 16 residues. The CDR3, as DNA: TGTGCCAGCAGTTCTGTTAGCGGGGGGGAACCAGATACGCAGTATTTT. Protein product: CASSSVSGGEPDTQYF.

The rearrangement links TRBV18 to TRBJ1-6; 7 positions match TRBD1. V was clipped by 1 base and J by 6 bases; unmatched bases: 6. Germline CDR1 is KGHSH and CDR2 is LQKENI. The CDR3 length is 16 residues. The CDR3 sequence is CASSPQLPGGNSPLHF. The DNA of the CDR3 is TGTGCCAGCTCACCACAGTTACCAGGGGGTAATTCACCCCTCCACTTT.

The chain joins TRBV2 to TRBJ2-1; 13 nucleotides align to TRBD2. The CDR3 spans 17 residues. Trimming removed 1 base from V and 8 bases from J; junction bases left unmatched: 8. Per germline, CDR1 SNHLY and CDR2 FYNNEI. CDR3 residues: CASSEVLLAGGPHEQFF. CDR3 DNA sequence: TGTGCCAGCAGTGAAGTGCTACTAGCGGGGGGGCCCCATGAGCAGTTCTTC.

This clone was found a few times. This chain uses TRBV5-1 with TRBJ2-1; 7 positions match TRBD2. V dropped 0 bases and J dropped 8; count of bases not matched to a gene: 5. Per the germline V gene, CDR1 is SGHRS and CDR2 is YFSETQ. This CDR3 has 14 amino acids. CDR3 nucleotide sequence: TGCGCCAGCAGCTTGGGGACTAGGGGCGATGAGCAGTTCTTC. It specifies CASSLGTRGDEQFF.

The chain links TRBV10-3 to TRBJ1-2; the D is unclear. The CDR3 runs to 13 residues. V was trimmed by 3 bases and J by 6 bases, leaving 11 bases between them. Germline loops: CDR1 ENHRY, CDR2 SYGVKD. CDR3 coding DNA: TGTGCCATCAGTGATATGGAATTAAATGGCTACACCTTC. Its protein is CAISDMELNGYTF.

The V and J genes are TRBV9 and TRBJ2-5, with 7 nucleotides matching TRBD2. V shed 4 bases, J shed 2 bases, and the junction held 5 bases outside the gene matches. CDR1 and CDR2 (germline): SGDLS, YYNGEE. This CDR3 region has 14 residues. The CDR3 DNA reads TGTGCCAGCAGCCGGGGGACTACTCAAGAGACCCAGTACTTC. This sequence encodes CASSRGTTQETQYF.

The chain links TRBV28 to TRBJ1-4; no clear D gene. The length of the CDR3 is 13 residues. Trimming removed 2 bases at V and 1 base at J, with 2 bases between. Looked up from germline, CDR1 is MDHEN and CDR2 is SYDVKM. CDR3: CASSLKTNEKLFF. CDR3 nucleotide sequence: TGTGCCAGCAGTTTAAAAACTAATGAAAAACTGTTTTTT.

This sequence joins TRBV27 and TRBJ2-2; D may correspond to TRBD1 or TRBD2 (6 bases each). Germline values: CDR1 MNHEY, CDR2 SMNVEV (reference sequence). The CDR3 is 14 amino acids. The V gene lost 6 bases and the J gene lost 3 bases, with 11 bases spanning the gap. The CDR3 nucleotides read TGTGCCAGCAGAGTAAGGGGGGACACCGGGGAGCTGTTTTTT. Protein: CASRVRGDTGELFF.

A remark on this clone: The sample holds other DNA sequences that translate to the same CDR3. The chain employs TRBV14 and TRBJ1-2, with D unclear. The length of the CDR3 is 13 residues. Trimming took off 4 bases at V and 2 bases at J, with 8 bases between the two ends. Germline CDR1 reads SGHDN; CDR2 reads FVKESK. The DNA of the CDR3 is TGTGCCAGCAGCCCCTCTCAGAACTATGGCTACACCTTC. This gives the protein CASSPSQNYGYTF.

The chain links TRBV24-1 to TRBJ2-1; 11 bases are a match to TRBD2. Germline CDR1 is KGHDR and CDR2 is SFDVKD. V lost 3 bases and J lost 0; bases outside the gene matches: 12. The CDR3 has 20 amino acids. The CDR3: CATSDPQLAGVTLSYNEQFF. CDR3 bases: TGTGCCACCAGTGATCCCCAACTAGCGGGGGTTACCCTCTCCTACAATGAGCAGTTCTTC.

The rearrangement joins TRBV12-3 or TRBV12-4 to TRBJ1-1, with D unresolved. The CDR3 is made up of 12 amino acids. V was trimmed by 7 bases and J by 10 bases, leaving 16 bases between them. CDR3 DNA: TGTGCCAGCACCCCAGGAAACCCGGGAGCTTTCTTT. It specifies CASTPGNPGAFF.

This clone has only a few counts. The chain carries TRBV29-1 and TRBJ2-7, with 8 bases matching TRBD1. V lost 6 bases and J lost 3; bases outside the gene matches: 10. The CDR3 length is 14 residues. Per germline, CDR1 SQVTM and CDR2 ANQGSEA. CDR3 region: CSVASGTGGYEQYF. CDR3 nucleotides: TGCAGCGTCGCCTCGGGCACAGGGGGCTACGAGCAGTACTTC.

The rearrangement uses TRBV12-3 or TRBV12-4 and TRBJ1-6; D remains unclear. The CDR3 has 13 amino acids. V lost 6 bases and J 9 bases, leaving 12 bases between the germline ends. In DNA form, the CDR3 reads TGTGCCAGCAGACTCGGGCGGGGTTCACCCCTCCACTTT. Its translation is CASRLGRGSPLHF.

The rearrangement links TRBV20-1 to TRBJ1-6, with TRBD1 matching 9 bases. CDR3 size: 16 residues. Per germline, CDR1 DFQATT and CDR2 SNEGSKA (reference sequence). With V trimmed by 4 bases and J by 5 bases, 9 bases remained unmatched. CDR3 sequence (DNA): TGCAGTGCTATTGAATGGGACAGGGAAAATAATTCACCCCTCCACTTT. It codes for CSAIEWDRENNSPLHF.

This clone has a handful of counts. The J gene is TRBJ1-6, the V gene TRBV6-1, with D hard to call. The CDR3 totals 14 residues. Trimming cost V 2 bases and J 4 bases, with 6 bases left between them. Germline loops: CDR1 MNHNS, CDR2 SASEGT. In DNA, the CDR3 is TGTGCCAGCAGTGAAAGCGGTTATAATTCACCCCTCCACTTT. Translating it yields CASSESGYNSPLHF.

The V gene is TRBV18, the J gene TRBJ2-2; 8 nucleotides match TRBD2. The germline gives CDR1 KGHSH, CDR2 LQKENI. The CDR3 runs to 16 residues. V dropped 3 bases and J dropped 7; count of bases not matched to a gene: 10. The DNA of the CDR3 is TGTGCCAGCTCACCGCCAGCGGGGGAGTACAGCGGGGAGCTGTTTTTT. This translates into CASSPPAGEYSGELFF.

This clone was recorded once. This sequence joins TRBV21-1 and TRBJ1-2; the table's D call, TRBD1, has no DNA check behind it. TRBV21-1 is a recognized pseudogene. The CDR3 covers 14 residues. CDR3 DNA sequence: TGTGCCAGCAGCAAAGAGTCTCAGGACTATGGCTACACCTTC. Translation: CASSKESQDYGYTF.

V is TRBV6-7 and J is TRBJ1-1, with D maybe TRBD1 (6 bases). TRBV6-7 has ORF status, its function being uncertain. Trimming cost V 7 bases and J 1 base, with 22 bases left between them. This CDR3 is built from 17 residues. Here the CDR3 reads CASKYRALNGRNTEAFF. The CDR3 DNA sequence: TGTGCCAGCAAGTACAGGGCCCTTAATGGGAGGAACACTGAAGCTTTCTTT.

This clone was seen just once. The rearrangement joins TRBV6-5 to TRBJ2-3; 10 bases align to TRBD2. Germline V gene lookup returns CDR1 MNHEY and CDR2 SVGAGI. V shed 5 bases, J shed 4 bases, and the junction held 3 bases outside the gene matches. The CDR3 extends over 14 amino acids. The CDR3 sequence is CASSRSGGADTQYF. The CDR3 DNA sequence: TGTGCCAGCAGTCGCAGCGGGGGGGCAGATACGCAGTATTTT.

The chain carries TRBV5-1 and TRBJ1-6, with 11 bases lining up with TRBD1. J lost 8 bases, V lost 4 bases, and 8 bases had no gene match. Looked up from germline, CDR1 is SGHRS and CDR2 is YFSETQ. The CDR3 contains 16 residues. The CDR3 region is CASSGGTGGGDSPLHF. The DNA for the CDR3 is TGCGCCAGCAGCGGCGGGACAGGGGGAGGAGATTCACCCCTCCACTTT.

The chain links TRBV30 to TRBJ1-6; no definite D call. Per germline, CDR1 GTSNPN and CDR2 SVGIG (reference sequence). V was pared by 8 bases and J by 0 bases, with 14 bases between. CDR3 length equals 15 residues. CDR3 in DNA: TGTGCCGTAACCGGTCTGAGCTCCTATAATTCACCCCTCCACTTT. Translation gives CAVTGLSSYNSPLHF. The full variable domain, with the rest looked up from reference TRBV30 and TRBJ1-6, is SQTIHQWPATLVQPVGSPLSLECTVEGTSNPNLYWYRQAAGRGLQLLFYSVGIGQISSEVPQNLSASRPQDRQFILSSKKLLLSDSGFYLCAVTGLSSYNSPLHFGNGTRLTVT.

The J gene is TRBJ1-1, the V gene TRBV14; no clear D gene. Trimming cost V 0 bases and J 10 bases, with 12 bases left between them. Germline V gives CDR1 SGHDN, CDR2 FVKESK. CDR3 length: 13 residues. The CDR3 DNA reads TGTGCCAGCAGCCAAGAGTACGGACTCGGAGCTTTCTTT. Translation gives CASSQEYGLGAFF.

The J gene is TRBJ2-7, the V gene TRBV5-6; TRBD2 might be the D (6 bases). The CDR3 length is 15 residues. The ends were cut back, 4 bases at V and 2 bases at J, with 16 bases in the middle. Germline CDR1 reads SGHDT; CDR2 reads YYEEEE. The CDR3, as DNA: TGTGCCAGCAGCCGACCGGGACTGCCTGCCTACGAGCAGTACTTC. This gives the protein CASSRPGLPAYEQYF.

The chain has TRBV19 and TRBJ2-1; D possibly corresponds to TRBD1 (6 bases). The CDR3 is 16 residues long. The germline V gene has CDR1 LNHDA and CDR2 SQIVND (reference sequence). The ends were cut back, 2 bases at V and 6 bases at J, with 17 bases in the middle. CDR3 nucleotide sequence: TGTGCCAGTAGTATACAACAGGGATTTGGATCCAATGAGCAGTTCTTC. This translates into CASSIQQGFGSNEQFF.

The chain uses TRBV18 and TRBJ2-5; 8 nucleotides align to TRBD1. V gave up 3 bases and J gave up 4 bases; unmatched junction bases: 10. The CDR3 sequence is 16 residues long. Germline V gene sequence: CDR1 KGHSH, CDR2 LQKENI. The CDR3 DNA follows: TGTGCCAGCTCACCGCGACAGGGGATTTTGGGAGAGACCCAGTACTTC. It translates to CASSPRQGILGETQYF.

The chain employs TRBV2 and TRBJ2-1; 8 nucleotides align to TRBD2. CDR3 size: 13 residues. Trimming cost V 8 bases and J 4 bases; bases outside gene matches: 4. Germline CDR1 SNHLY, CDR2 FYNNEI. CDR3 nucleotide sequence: TGTGCCAGCTCGGGCGGGGGGTACAATGAGCAGTTCTTC. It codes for CASSGGGYNEQFF.

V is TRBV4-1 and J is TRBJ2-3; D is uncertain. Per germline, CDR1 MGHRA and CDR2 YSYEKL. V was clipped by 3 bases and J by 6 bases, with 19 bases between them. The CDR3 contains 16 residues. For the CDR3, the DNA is TGCGCCAGCAGCCAGAGAAGCCCCGGGCCCCAGGATACGCAGTATTTT. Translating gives CASSQRSPGPQDTQYF.

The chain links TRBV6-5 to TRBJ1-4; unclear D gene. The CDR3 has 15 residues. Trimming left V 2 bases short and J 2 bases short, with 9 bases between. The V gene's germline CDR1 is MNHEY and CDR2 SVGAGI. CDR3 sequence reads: CASSYQRSTNEKLFF. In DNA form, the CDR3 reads TGTGCCAGCAGTTACCAAAGGAGCACTAATGAAAAACTGTTTTTT.